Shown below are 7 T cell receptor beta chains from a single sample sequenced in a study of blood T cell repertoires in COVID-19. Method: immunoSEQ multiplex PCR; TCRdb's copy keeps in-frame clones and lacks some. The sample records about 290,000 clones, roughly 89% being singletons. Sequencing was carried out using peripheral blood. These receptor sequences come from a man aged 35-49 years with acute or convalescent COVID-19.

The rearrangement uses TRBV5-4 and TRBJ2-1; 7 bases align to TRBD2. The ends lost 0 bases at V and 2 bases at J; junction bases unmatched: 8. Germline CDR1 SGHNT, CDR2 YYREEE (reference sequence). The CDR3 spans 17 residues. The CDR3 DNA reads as TGTGCCAGCAGCTTGGTTGGCGGGGGACTTCCCTACAATGAGCAGTTCTTC. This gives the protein CASSLVGGGLPYNEQFF. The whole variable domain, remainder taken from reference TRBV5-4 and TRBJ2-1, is ETGVTQSPTHLIKTRGQQVTLRCSSQSGHNTVSWYQQALGQGPQFIFQYYREEENGRGNFPPRFSGLQFPNYSSELNVNALELDDSALYLCASSLVGGGLPYNEQFFGPGTRLTVL.

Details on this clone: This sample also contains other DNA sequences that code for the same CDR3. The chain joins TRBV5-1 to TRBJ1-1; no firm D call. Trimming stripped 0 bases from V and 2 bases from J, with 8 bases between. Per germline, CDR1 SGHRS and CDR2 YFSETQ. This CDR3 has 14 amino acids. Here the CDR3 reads CASSLGAGNTEAFF. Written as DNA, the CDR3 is TGCGCCAGCAGCTTGGGTGCAGGAAACACTGAAGCTTTCTTT.

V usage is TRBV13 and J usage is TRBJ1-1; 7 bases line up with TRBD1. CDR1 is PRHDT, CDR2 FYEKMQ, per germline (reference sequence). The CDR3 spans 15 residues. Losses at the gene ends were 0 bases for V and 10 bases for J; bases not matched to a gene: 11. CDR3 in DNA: TGTGCCAGCAGCTTAGGTCTGGTAGGGACAGAGCCAGCTTTCTTT. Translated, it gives CASSLGLVGTEPAFF.

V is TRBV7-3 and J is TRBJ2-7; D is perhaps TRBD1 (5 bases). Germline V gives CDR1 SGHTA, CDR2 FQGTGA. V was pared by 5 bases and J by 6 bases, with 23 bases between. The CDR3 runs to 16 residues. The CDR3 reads CASSTHYTGDKGEQYF. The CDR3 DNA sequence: TGTGCCAGCAGCACGCACTACACAGGAGATAAAGGCGAGCAGTACTTC. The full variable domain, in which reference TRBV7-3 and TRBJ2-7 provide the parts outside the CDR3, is GAGVSQTPSNKVTEKGKYVELRCDPISGHTALYWYRQSLGQGPEFLIYFQGTGAADDSGLPNDRFFAVRPEGSVSTLKIQRTERGDSAVYLCASSTHYTGDKGEQYFGPGTRLTVT.

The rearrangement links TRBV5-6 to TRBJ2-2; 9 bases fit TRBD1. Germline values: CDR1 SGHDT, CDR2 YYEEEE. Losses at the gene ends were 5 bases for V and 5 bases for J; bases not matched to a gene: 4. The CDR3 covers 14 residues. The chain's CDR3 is CASRGTGNTGELFF. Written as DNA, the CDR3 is TGTGCCAGCAGGGGGACAGGGAATACCGGGGAGCTGTTTTTT.

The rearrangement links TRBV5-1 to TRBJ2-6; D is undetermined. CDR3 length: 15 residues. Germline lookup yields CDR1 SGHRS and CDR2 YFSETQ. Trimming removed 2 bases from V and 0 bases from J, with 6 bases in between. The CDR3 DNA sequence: TGCGCCAGCAGCTTCTTCCCCTCTGGGGCCAACGTCCTGACTTTC. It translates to CASSFFPSGANVLTF.

CDR3 region: CASSSLEEYTYNEQFF. CDR3 nucleotides: TGTGCCAGCAGCTCCCTTGAGGAGTATACCTACAATGAGCAGTTCTTC. The chain carries TRBV13 and TRBJ2-1; D gene ambiguous. V shed 4 bases and J shed 2 bases, with 15 bases lying between them. The CDR3 runs to 16 residues. Germline CDR1 is PRHDT and CDR2 is FYEKMQ (reference sequence).